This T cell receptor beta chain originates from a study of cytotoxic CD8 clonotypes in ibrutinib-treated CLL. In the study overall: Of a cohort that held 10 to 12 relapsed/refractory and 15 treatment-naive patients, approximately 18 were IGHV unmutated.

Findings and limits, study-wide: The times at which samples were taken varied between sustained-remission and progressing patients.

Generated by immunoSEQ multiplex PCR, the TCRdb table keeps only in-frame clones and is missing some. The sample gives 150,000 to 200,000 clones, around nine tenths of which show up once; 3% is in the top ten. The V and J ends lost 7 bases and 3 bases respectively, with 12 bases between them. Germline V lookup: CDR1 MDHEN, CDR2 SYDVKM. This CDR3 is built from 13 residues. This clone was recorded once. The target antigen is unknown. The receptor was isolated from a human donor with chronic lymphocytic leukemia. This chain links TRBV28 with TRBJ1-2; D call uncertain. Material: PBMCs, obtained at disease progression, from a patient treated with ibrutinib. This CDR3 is CASTPRVDYGYTF. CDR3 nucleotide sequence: TGTGCCAGCACCCCGAGGGTGGACTATGGCTACACCTTC.